This T cell receptor (beta chain) derives from a study of siplizumab effects on memory and regulatory T cells. Study results and limitations: About 80-97% of proliferating CD4+ or CD8+ clones had no assignable naive or memory phenotype. Whether proliferating Tregs in siplizumab cultures suppress was not functionally confirmed.

Per sample, the assay covered around 10^5 TCR templates. Clones were sequenced by immunoSEQ multiplex PCR, and TCRdb holds only the in-frame ones, with some missing. Among 100,000 or so clones, about 92% were seen once, and the ten largest hold more than 0.3%. A word on this clone: The target antigen is unknown.

CDR3 length: 20 amino acids. In germline, CDR1 is SGHVS, CDR2 FNYEAQ. J lost 0 bases, V lost 1 base, and 11 bases had no gene match. This sequence was found in a human donor in good health. This chain joins TRBV7-6 and TRBJ2-1; 11 nucleotides align to TRBD2. Sequencing input: CD4+ T cells sorted from blood. The CDR3: CASSLDLAGGSRNSYNEQFF. CDR3 coding DNA: TGTGCCAGCAGCTTAGACCTAGCGGGAGGATCGCGAAACTCCTACAATGAGCAGTTCTTC.